The 29 T cell receptor beta chains below were found in one sample sequenced in a study of blood T cell repertoires in COVID-19 (TCRdb year 2020). Library creation used the immunoSEQ multiplex PCR assay. Held by TCRdb, this immuneACCESS table contains in-frame sequences only and omits some clones. Under half of the omission traces to an unresolved V gene where checked; the cause of the rest is unknown. In this sample the table shows around 260,000 clones, around 80% of which occur a single time. In total, the top ten clones hold under 5% of the sample. The sample consisted of PBMCs or T cells enriched from blood (not recorded which). The receptors originated from a man aged 25 to 45 with acute COVID-19.

This chain joins TRBV9 and TRBJ1-2; 7 bases match TRBD1. This CDR3 spans 15 amino acids. J was trimmed by 8 bases and V by 2 bases; bases with no gene match: 12. CDR1 is SGDLS and CDR2 is YYNGEE in the germline V gene. The CDR3 reads CASSVFGTAPGGYTF. The DNA of the CDR3 is TGTGCCAGCAGCGTCTTTGGGACAGCCCCAGGCGGCTACACCTTC. Full variable domain (remainder filled in from reference TRBV9 and TRBJ1-2): DSGVTQTPKHLITATGQRVTLRCSPRSGDLSVYWYQQSLDQGLQFLIQYYNGEERAKGNILERFSAQQFPDLHSELNLSSLELGDSALYFCASSVFGTAPGGYTFGSGTRLTVV.

This clone has only one observation. The rearrangement uses TRBV7-8 and TRBJ2-1, with 8 bases aligning to TRBD2. V trimming: 0 bases; J trimming: 6 bases; junction bases outside the gene matches: 7. The germline gives CDR1 SGHVS, CDR2 FQNEAQ. The CDR3 extends over 16 amino acids. For the CDR3, the DNA is TGTGCCAGCAGCTTAGCCGGACTAGCAGGAGGCAATGAGCAGTTCTTC. The encoded protein is CASSLAGLAGGNEQFF.

The V call is TRBV14, the J call TRBJ1-4; D may be TRBD1 (6 bases). This CDR3 is 15 amino acids long. The germline V gene has CDR1 SGHDN and CDR2 FVKESK. Trimming stripped 2 bases from V and 8 bases from J, with 15 bases between. The CDR3 spells CASSQFQGLDEKLFF. CDR3 in DNA: TGTGCCAGCAGCCAATTTCAGGGGCTGGACGAAAAACTGTTTTTT.

The chain employs TRBV6-5 and TRBJ2-5; TRBD1 is a possible D gene (6 bases). Between the trimmed V and J ends, which lost 4 bases and 4 bases, there was a span of 13 bases. Germline-derived CDR1 and CDR2 are MNHEY and SVGAGI. The CDR3 totals 14 residues. The CDR3 bases are TGTGCCAGCAGTTCCTACAGGGCTCCAGAGACCCAGTACTTC. Amino acids: CASSSYRAPETQYF.

The V gene is TRBV3-1 (or the pseudogene TRBV3-2), the J gene TRBJ2-1; 10 nucleotides match TRBD1. The CDR3 extends over 18 amino acids. V shed 4 bases, J shed 0 bases, and the junction held 9 bases outside the gene matches. Germline values: CDR1 LGHDT, CDR2 YNNKEL (reference sequence). CDR3 nucleotides: TGTGCCAGCAGCCCACGTAAGAGGGACAGGGGCTCCTACAATGAGCAGTTCTTC. It codes for CASSPRKRDRGSYNEQFF.

The chain combines TRBV7-3 with TRBJ2-1; 10 positions agree with TRBD2. V gave up 5 bases and J gave up 1 base; unmatched junction bases: 8. The length of the CDR3 is 17 residues. CDR1 is SGHTA and CDR2 is FQGTGA in the germline V gene. The CDR3 coding sequence is TGTGCCAGCAGCGCCGAAGCTAGCGGGAGTTCCTACAATGAGCAGTTCTTC. Residues: CASSAEASGSSYNEQFF.

V gene TRBV7-8 combines with J gene TRBJ2-7, with TRBD2 identical over 7 bases. Germline values: CDR1 SGHVS, CDR2 FQNEAQ. The CDR3 is made up of 13 amino acids. After removal of 4 bases from V and 2 bases from J, the junction contained 2 bases not matched to a gene. The CDR3 loop is CASSSGLAYEQYV. As DNA, the CDR3 is TGTGCCAGCAGCTCTGGACTAGCCTACGAGCAGTACGTC.

V usage is TRBV6-2 or TRBV6-3 and J usage is TRBJ2-1, with no clear D. Trimming pared 2 bases from V and 4 bases from J, leaving 12 bases between. Germline CDR1 is MNHEY and CDR2 is SVGEGT. The CDR3 spans 15 residues. The CDR3 loop is CASSYQEAGYNEQFF. The DNA of the CDR3 is TGTGCCAGCAGTTACCAAGAGGCTGGATACAATGAGCAGTTCTTC.

The V call is TRBV4-2, the J call TRBJ2-1; TRBD2 aligns across 16 bases. The V segment lost 4 bases and the J segment 4 bases; nucleotides outside the gene matches: 7. The CDR3 spans 18 residues. Germline lookup yields CDR1 LGHNA and CDR2 YNFKEQ. The CDR3: CASSRGTSGREGYNEQFF. CDR3 sequence (DNA): TGTGCCAGCAGCCGGGGGACTAGCGGGAGGGAGGGGTACAATGAGCAGTTCTTC.

The chain couples TRBV4-1 to TRBJ2-5, with D tentatively TRBD1 (6 bases). The ends were cut back, 0 bases at V and 1 base at J, with 9 bases in the middle. Looked up from germline, CDR1 is MGHRA and CDR2 is YSYEKL. The CDR3 is 15 residues long. This CDR3 is CASSQDGGGQETQYF. As DNA, the CDR3 is TGCGCCAGCAGCCAAGATGGGGGCGGCCAAGAGACCCAGTACTTC.

This chain uses TRBV5-4 with TRBJ2-2; 8 nucleotides agree with TRBD1. The J segment lost 6 bases and the V segment lost 0 bases, leaving 7 bases of the junction unmatched. Germline assignment: CDR1 SGHNT and CDR2 YYREEE (reference sequence). CDR3 size: 16 residues. CDR3 DNA sequence: TGTGCCAGCAGCTTGGCCCCCCAGGGGGCGGCCGGGGAGCTGTTTTTT. This translates into CASSLAPQGAAGELFF.

The chain uses TRBV14 and TRBJ2-2; a weak D match, TRBD1 (5 bases). From germline, CDR1 is SGHDN and CDR2 FVKESK. V was shortened by 2 bases and J by 3 bases, with 10 bases between the two germline ends. The CDR3 is 15 residues long. The chain's CDR3 is CASSQQDIYTGELFF. The CDR3 region has the DNA TGTGCCAGCAGCCAACAGGACATATACACCGGGGAGCTGTTTTTT.

The genes are TRBV10-3 and TRBJ2-7; D gene uncertain. The germline CDR1 and CDR2 sequences are ENHRY and SYGVKD. The CDR3 covers 12 residues. Trimming cost V 3 bases and J 3 bases, with 6 bases left between them. The CDR3 here is CAISESGYEQYV. For the CDR3, the DNA is TGTGCCATCAGTGAATCCGGCTACGAGCAGTACGTC.

This rearrangement joins TRBV9 to TRBJ2-2; the match to TRBD1 covers 7 bases. The CDR3 has 15 residues. V was pared by 2 bases and J by 0 bases, with 1 base of the junction left unmatched. Germline loops: CDR1 SGDLS, CDR2 YYNGEE. The CDR3 spells CASSVGTANTGELFF. The CDR3 region has the DNA TGTGCCAGCAGCGTTGGGACAGCGAACACCGGGGAGCTGTTTTTT.

The V gene is TRBV27, the J gene TRBJ1-2; D uncertain. Germline values: CDR1 MNHEY, CDR2 SMNVEV (reference sequence). V lost 5 bases, J lost 4 bases, and 17 bases lay in between. The CDR3 is 15 amino acids. CDR3 amino acids: CASSPGPSTTYGYTF. CDR3 coding DNA: TGTGCCAGCAGTCCAGGTCCCAGTACCACCTATGGCTACACCTTC.

CDR3 nucleotide sequence: TGCAGCGTTGGCCTGGGAGTCGACTCACCCCTCCACTTT. Translated, it gives CSVGLGVDSPLHF. The chain joins TRBV29-1 to TRBJ1-6; D not resolved. V lost 4 bases and J lost 10, with 14 bases in between. CDR3 length equals 13 residues. Germline CDR1 is SQVTM and CDR2 is ANQGSEA.

The genes are TRBV2 and TRBJ1-1; the match to TRBD1 covers 7 bases. J was trimmed by 2 bases and V by 2 bases; bases with no gene match: 2. Looked up from germline, CDR1 is SNHLY and CDR2 is FYNNEI. The CDR3 has 14 amino acids. The CDR3 DNA sequence: TGTGCCAGCAGTGAAAGGACAGGAAACACTGAAGCTTTCTTT. Its translation is CASSERTGNTEAFF.

The genes are TRBV6-5 and TRBJ1-3, with 8 nucleotides matching TRBD1. This CDR3 spans 15 amino acids. Trimming at V came to 6 bases and at J to 2 bases, leaving 6 bases not matched to a gene. In germline, CDR1 is MNHEY, CDR2 SVGAGI. The CDR3 region is CASRTPTGAGNTIYF. DNA for the CDR3: TGTGCCAGCAGAACCCCGACAGGGGCTGGAAACACCATATATTTT.

The V call is TRBV28, the J call TRBJ1-2, with D unresolved. V was clipped by 4 bases and J by 7 bases, with 16 bases between them. Germline values: CDR1 MDHEN, CDR2 SYDVKM. This CDR3 contains 14 residues. CDR3 sequence: CASSSPVREAGYTF. In DNA, the CDR3 is TGTGCCAGCAGTTCCCCAGTGCGGGAGGCTGGCTACACCTTC.

The rearrangement uses TRBV6-5 and TRBJ1-1; 9 bases are a match to TRBD1. V shed 5 bases and J 10 bases; nucleotides not matched to a gene: 14. Per the germline V gene, CDR1 is MNHEY and CDR2 is SVGAGI. The CDR3 is 15 residues long. The CDR3 nucleotides are TGTGCCAGCAGTCCCGTCACCGGGACAGGGATCGTAGCTTTCTTT. As protein: CASSPVTGTGIVAFF.

The chain employs TRBV18 and TRBJ2-3; 7 bases are a match to TRBD2. Trimming removed 1 base from V and 2 bases from J; junction bases left unmatched: 3. CDR1 is KGHSH, CDR2 LQKENI, per germline. The CDR3 length is 15 residues. This CDR3 is CASSPRGGNTDTQYF. The CDR3 DNA reads TGTGCCAGCTCACCACGGGGGGGGAACACAGATACGCAGTATTTT.

V gene TRBV25-1 combines with J gene TRBJ2-5; TRBD1 agrees at 7 bases. This CDR3 is built from 15 residues. Germline V gene lookup returns CDR1 MGHDK and CDR2 SYGVNS. Germline trimming cut 6 bases from V and 2 bases from J; bases unmatched to any gene: 9. The CDR3 loop is CASSQWGQKQETQYF. Written as DNA, the CDR3 is TGTGCCAGCAGCCAATGGGGACAGAAACAAGAGACCCAGTACTTC.

J is TRBJ2-1 and V is TRBV6-2 or TRBV6-3; TRBD2 aligns across 12 bases. The germline gives CDR1 MNHEY, CDR2 SVGEGT. Trimming cost V 0 bases and J 6 bases; bases outside gene matches: 3. CDR3 length equals 16 residues. The CDR3 region has the DNA TGTGCCAGCAGTTACTCTCTAGCGGGAGGGATCAATGAGCAGTTCTTC. This encodes CASSYSLAGGINEQFF.

The V gene is TRBV9, the J gene TRBJ1-1, with 10 bases identical to TRBD1. CDR1 and CDR2 from the germline V gene are SGDLS and YYNGEE. Trimming took 0 bases from V and 4 from J; bases not matched to a gene: 6. The CDR3 is made up of 16 amino acids. CDR3 DNA sequence: TGTGCCAGCAGCGTAGAGGGAGGACAGGGGGGCACTGAAGCTTTCTTT. Protein product: CASSVEGGQGGTEAFF. Drawing the rest from reference TRBV9 and TRBJ1-1, the complete variable domain is DSGVTQTPKHLITATGQRVTLRCSPRSGDLSVYWYQQSLDQGLQFLIQYYNGEERAKGNILERFSAQQFPDLHSELNLSSLELGDSALYFCASSVEGGQGGTEAFFGQGTRLTVV.

In its sample, this clone was seen once. The chain combines TRBV11-2 with TRBJ1-6; the D gene is possibly TRBD1 (6 bases). Germline V CDR1 and CDR2: SGHAT, FQNNGV. The CDR3 length is 15 residues. Trimming left V 3 bases short and J 7 bases short, with 13 bases between. CDR3 nucleotides: TGTGCCAGCAGCTTGTTGGACAGCGAGAATTCACCCCTCCACTTT. Translating it yields CASSLLDSENSPLHF.

The V gene is TRBV5-5, the J gene TRBJ1-2; D perhaps matches TRBD1 (5 bases). V lost 4 bases and J lost 2, with 21 bases in between. CDR3 size: 17 residues. Germline values: CDR1 SGHKS, CDR2 YYEKEE (reference sequence). The CDR3 here is CASSLIGGTNVNYGYTF. As DNA, the CDR3 is TGTGCCAGCAGCCTGATCGGCGGGACTAACGTAAACTATGGCTACACCTTC.

V gene TRBV19 combines with J gene TRBJ1-2; 8 positions agree with TRBD1. There are 16 residues in the CDR3. From germline, CDR1 is LNHDA and CDR2 SQIVND (reference sequence). The ends lost 5 bases at V and 4 bases at J; junction bases unmatched: 12. The CDR3 DNA is TGTGCCAGTAGTGCCCGGACAGGGCGAGACCTCTATGGCTACACCTTC. Its translation: CASSARTGRDLYGYTF.

This chain links TRBV7-2 with TRBJ2-5, with 10 bases that match TRBD2. This CDR3 has 16 amino acids. Losses at the gene ends were 5 bases for V and 7 bases for J; bases not matched to a gene: 13. CDR1 SGHTA and CDR2 FQGNSA come from the germline V gene. The CDR3 DNA reads as TGTGCCAGCAGCCCTAGCGGGAGTGTAGGGGGTGGGACCCAGTACTTC. Encoded protein: CASSPSGSVGGGTQYF.

The chain combines TRBV28 with TRBJ2-3, with D unresolved. Trimming shortened V by 3 bases and J by 0 bases, and 10 bases separated the two germline ends. The CDR3 sequence is 15 residues long. Germline CDR1 MDHEN, CDR2 SYDVKM. The CDR3 region has the DNA TGTGCCAGCAGTTTCGGCGGTGCTAGCACAGATACGCAGTATTTT. Protein product: CASSFGGASTDTQYF.